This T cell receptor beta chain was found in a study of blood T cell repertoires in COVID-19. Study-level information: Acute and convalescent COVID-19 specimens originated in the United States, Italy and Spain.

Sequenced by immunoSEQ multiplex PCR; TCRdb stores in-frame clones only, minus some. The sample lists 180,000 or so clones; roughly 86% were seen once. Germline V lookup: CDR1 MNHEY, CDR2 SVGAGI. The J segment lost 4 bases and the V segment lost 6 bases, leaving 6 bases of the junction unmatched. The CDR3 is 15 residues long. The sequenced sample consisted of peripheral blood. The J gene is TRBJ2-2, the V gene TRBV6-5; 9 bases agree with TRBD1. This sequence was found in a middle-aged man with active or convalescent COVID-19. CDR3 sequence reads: CASSIQGAVTGELFF. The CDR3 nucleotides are TGTGCCAGCAGCATACAGGGGGCGGTCACCGGGGAGCTGTTTTTT.